The 24 T cell receptor beta chains presented below share a single source sample, sequenced in a study of TIL therapy for anti-PD-1-resistant metastatic lung cancer. This was the immunoSEQ v3 assay. Repertoires were generated with immunoSEQ multiplex PCR, while TCRdb's copy carries only in-frame clones and drops some. This sample yields about 49,000 clones, of which around three quarters are seen a single time; roughly 15% belongs to the top ten. Time point specified: pre-treatment sample, taken before nivolumab and TIL therapy. The starting material was blood, obtained at baseline. Receptors originate from a man aged 70 or older with non-small cell lung cancer.

The CDR3 reads CASCKEGAGANVLTF. The CDR3 bases are TGTGCCAGCTGTAAAGAGGGGGCTGGGGCCAACGTCCTGACTTTC. The V call is TRBV27, the J call TRBJ2-6; D possibly corresponds to TRBD1 (6 bases). V lost 8 bases and J lost 2, with 13 bases in between. The V gene's germline CDR1 is MNHEY and CDR2 SMNVEV (reference sequence). This CDR3 comprises 15 residues.

The V call is TRBV6-1, the J call TRBJ2-5, with D perhaps TRBD2 (5 bases). The germline V and J ends were trimmed by 7 bases and 5 bases, with 11 bases remaining between them. The germline gives CDR1 MNHNS, CDR2 SASEGT. This CDR3 has 12 amino acids. The CDR3 DNA sequence: TGTGCCAGCACACGGACTGTGGAGACCCAGTACTTC. Protein sequence: CASTRTVETQYF.

This clone showed up just a few times. V usage is TRBV9 and J usage is TRBJ2-7, with D maybe TRBD1 (6 bases). The germline CDR1 and CDR2 sequences are SGDLS and YYNGEE. CDR3 length equals 14 residues. V was pared by 0 bases and J by 1 base, with 8 bases between. The DNA for the CDR3 is TGTGCCAGCAGCGTAGCCGGACAGTCCTACGAGCAGTACTTC. Translation gives CASSVAGQSYEQYF.

Only a few counts were recorded for this clone. This chain links TRBV11-2 with TRBJ1-3; D is uncertain. Looked up from germline, CDR1 is SGHAT and CDR2 is FQNNGV. This CDR3 is built from 14 residues. The V and J ends lost 2 bases and 0 bases respectively, with 5 bases between them. The chain's CDR3 is CASSLSDSGNTIYF. CDR3 DNA sequence: TGTGCCAGCAGCTTATCCGACTCTGGAAACACCATATATTTT.

The chain is built from TRBV6-5 and TRBJ2-7, with a weak D call TRBD1 (6 bases). V was clipped by 0 bases and J by 5 bases, with 11 bases between them. CDR1 is MNHEY, CDR2 SVGAGI, per germline. The CDR3 sequence is 14 residues long. The DNA for the CDR3 is TGTGCCAGCAGTTACTCTGTGAGACAGGACGAGCAGTACTTC. Protein sequence: CASSYSVRQDEQYF.

The chain uses TRBV7-2 and TRBJ2-3, with TRBD1 matching 8 bases. CDR1 SGHTA and CDR2 FQGNSA come from the germline V gene. The ends lost 2 bases at V and 0 bases at J; junction bases unmatched: 4. The CDR3 extends over 16 amino acids. The DNA of the CDR3 is TGTGCCAGCAGCTTAAGTCAGGGGGCGAGCACAGATACGCAGTATTTT. Protein product: CASSLSQGASTDTQYF. Using reference TRBV7-2 and TRBJ2-3 for the parts outside the CDR3, the full variable domain is GAGVSQSPSNKVTEKGKDVELRCDPISGHTALYWYRQSLGQGLEFLIYFQGNSAPDKSGLPSDRFSAERTGGSVSTLTIQRTQQEDSAVYLCASSLSQGASTDTQYFGPGTRLTVL.

V is TRBV19 and J is TRBJ1-1; D is uncertain. The CDR3 contains 14 residues. CDR1 and CDR2 from the germline V gene are LNHDA and SQIVND (reference sequence). The V end lost 5 bases, the J end lost 0 bases, and 10 bases lay between the germline ends. For the CDR3, the DNA is TGTGCCAGTAGTTTCGGACGGGTGAACACTGAAGCTTTCTTT. This sequence encodes CASSFGRVNTEAFF.

The J gene is TRBJ2-5, the V gene TRBV25-1; the D gene is possibly TRBD2 (7 bases). The J call may be incorrect, as the DNA end agrees better with TRBJ2-7. Germline values: CDR1 MGHDK, CDR2 SYGVNS. There are 18 residues in the CDR3. CDR3 region: CASRVHMGGAGTLYEQYF. As DNA, the CDR3 is TGTGCCAGCAGGGTCCATATGGGGGGGGCAGGGACGCTATACGAGCAGTACTTC.

This chain joins TRBV4-2 and TRBJ2-7; TRBD2 matches at 10 bases. The ends lost 0 bases at V and 5 bases at J; junction bases unmatched: 4. This CDR3 has 15 amino acids. Germline V gene lookup returns CDR1 LGHNA and CDR2 YNFKEQ. CDR3 sequence: CASSQETSGYNEQYF. The CDR3 coding sequence is TGTGCCAGCAGCCAAGAGACTAGCGGGTACAACGAGCAGTACTTC.

This chain uses TRBV11-2 with TRBJ2-5; no clear D gene. Germline loops: CDR1 SGHAT, CDR2 FQNNGV. V was cut by 1 base and J by 1 base, with 13 bases left in between. The CDR3 is 16 amino acids. The CDR3, as DNA: TGTGCCAGCAGCTTAGGGTACAGCTCATTCCAAGAGACCCAGTACTTC. Translating it yields CASSLGYSSFQETQYF. Based on the CDR3 plus reference TRBV11-2 and TRBJ2-5, the full variable domain is EAGVAQSPRYKIIEKRQSVAFWCNPISGHATLYWYQQILGQGPKLLIQFQNNGVVDDSQLPKDRFSAERLKGVDSTLKIQPAKLEDSAVYLCASSLGYSSFQETQYFGPGTRLLVL.

This clone has a handful of counts. The chain joins TRBV10-1 to TRBJ2-7, with no clear D. Trimming took off 8 bases at V and 1 base at J, with 18 bases between the two ends. Germline V gene sequence: CDR1 WNHNN, CDR2 SYGVQD (reference sequence). CDR3 length: 15 residues. CDR3 nucleotide sequence: TGCGCCAGCTGGTGCCAAGAGCATAGATCCTACGAGCAGTACTTC. Its translation: CASWCQEHRSYEQYF.

The chain employs TRBV5-1 and TRBJ2-2; 7 nucleotides agree with TRBD1. CDR1 and CDR2 from the germline V gene are SGHRS and YFSETQ. The V gene end was trimmed by 3 bases and the J gene end by 3 bases; junction bases not matched to a gene: 8. The CDR3 extends over 16 amino acids. In nucleotides, the CDR3 is TGCGCCAGCAGCTCAAACAGGGGTGCTGACACCGGGGAGCTGTTTTTT. Its protein is CASSSNRGADTGELFF.

The V call is TRBV6-5, the J call TRBJ2-1; 10 bases map to TRBD2. This CDR3 is 15 amino acids long. Germline V gene sequence: CDR1 MNHEY, CDR2 SVGAGI. Trimming removed 7 bases from V and 7 bases from J; junction bases left unmatched: 10. In DNA, the CDR3 is TGTGCCAGCAACAGAGCGGGAGGGGTTAAAAATGAGCAGTTCTTC. Amino acids: CASNRAGGVKNEQFF.

This clone was detected only once. An end of the junction does not agree with germline; a read error may underlie this. V usage is TRBV7-7 and J usage is TRBJ2-5; D call uncertain. Germline V lookup: CDR1 SSHAT, CDR2 FNYEAQ (reference sequence). This CDR3 region has 14 residues. The CDR3 nucleotides are TGTGCTAGCAGCTCCAACAGCCTCGGGGAGACCCAGTACTTC. Its protein is CASSSNSLGETQYF.

The CDR3 bases are TGTGCCAGCAGCTTTTTCGGATACAGGGGGCATCCTAATGAAAAACTGTTTTTT. This gives the protein CASSFFGYRGHPNEKLFF. This chain uses TRBV5-6 with TRBJ1-4, with TRBD1 identical over 9 bases. This CDR3 region has 18 residues. The ends lost 2 bases at V and 3 bases at J; junction bases unmatched: 11. The germline V gene encodes CDR1 SGHDT and CDR2 YYEEEE.

By share of the sample, this clone is medium-sized. The rearrangement joins TRBV5-1 to TRBJ1-1; maybe TRBD1 (5 bases). Trimming cost V 0 bases and J 5 bases, with 14 bases left between them. This CDR3 contains 15 residues. Germline V gene sequence: CDR1 SGHRS, CDR2 YFSETQ. CDR3 DNA: TGCGCCAGCAGCTTGGTTCCAGGGATAGAGACTGAAGCTTTCTTT. Encoded protein: CASSLVPGIETEAFF.

As DNA, the CDR3 is TGTGCCAGCAGCTTACCCGTGGGTAGCGGGACATCCTACGAGCAGTACTTC. It translates to CASSLPVGSGTSYEQYF. The rearrangement uses TRBV7-9 and TRBJ2-7, with 8 bases aligning to TRBD2. V was clipped by 2 bases and J by 1 base; unmatched bases: 10. The CDR3 runs to 17 residues. CDR1 is SEHNR, CDR2 FQNEAQ, per germline (reference sequence).

The chain carries TRBV6-5 and TRBJ2-1, with 7 bases aligning to TRBD1. Germline trimming cut 4 bases from V and 2 bases from J; bases unmatched to any gene: 8. Germline CDR1 and CDR2: MNHEY and SVGAGI. This CDR3 is built from 16 residues. Here the CDR3 reads CASSSTTGWAYNEQFF. The CDR3 region has the DNA TGTGCCAGCAGTTCTACGACAGGGTGGGCCTACAATGAGCAGTTCTTC.

The rearrangement uses TRBV30 and TRBJ1-5; perhaps TRBD1 as D (6 bases). CDR1 is GTSNPN, CDR2 SVGIG, per germline (reference sequence). V shed 3 bases and J shed 7 bases, with 16 bases lying between them. The CDR3 is 14 amino acids. CDR3 amino acids: CAWSRGGDKQPQHF. The DNA for the CDR3 is TGTGCCTGGAGCCGAGGGGGGGATAAACAGCCCCAGCATTTT.

The J gene is TRBJ2-7, the V gene TRBV21-1; the table's D call, TRBD1, has no DNA check behind it. TRBV21-1 is classified as a pseudogene. This CDR3 is built from 16 residues. The CDR3 sequence is CASSKWGGLNPYEQYF. In DNA, the CDR3 is TGTGCCAGCAGCAAATGGGGCGGATTGAACCCTTACGAGCAGTACTTC.

In its sample, this clone is medium-sized (0.01 to 0.1%). The chain couples TRBV5-1 to TRBJ1-2; D is unclear. CDR1 is SGHRS, CDR2 YFSETQ, per germline. The CDR3 extends over 13 amino acids. With 1 base removed from V and 8 bases from J, the gap between germline ends came to 12 bases. Here the CDR3 reads CASSLTAKEGYTF. The CDR3 DNA reads TGCGCCAGCAGCTTGACCGCGAAGGAAGGCTACACCTTC.

The V and J genes are TRBV6-5 and TRBJ2-5; D is undetermined. The DNA end lines up better with TRBJ2-7; the J call may be wrong. CDR3 length: 12 residues. Germline assignment: CDR1 MNHEY and CDR2 SVGAGI. CDR3 amino acids: CASRSTTYEQYF. The CDR3 coding sequence is TGTGCCAGCCGGTCTACTACCTACGAGCAGTACTTC.

Notes on this clone: The junction and the germline gene differ at one end; a read error may be behind it. The chain employs TRBV5-4 and TRBJ1-6; TRBD1 might be the D (6 bases). This CDR3 is 17 amino acids long. Germline V gene lookup returns CDR1 SGHNT and CDR2 YYREEE (reference sequence). CDR3 sequence: CASSQDLVGQLGSPLHF. Written as DNA, the CDR3 is TGCGCCAGCAGCCAAGATTTGGTAGGACAGTTAGGTTCACCCCTCCACTTT.

The chain has TRBV18 and TRBJ1-6, with TRBD1 as a possible D gene (6 bases). V lost 3 bases and J lost 8, with 14 bases in between. Germline CDR1 reads KGHSH; CDR2 reads LQKENI. This CDR3 comprises 15 residues. CDR3 in amino acids: CASSPVDSYYSPLHF. The CDR3, as DNA: TGTGCCAGCTCACCCGTGGACAGCTACTATTCACCCCTCCACTTT.